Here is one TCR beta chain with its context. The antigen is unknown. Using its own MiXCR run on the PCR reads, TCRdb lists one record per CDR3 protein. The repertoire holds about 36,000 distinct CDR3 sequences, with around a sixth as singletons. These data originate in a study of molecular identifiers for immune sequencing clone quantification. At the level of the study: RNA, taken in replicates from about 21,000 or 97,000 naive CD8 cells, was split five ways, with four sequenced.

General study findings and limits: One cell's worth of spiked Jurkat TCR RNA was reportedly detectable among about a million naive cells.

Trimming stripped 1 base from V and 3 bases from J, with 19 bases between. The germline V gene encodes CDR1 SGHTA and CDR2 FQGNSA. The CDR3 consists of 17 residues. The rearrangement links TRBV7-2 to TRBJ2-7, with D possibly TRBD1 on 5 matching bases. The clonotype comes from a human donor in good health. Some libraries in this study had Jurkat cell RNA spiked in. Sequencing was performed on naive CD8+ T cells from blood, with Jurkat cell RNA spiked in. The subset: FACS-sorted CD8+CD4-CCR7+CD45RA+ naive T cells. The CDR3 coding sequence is TGTGCCAGCAGCTTAGGGGTGCGAGCAGGGTTCGGCTACGAGCAGTACTTC. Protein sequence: CASSLGVRAGFGYEQYF.